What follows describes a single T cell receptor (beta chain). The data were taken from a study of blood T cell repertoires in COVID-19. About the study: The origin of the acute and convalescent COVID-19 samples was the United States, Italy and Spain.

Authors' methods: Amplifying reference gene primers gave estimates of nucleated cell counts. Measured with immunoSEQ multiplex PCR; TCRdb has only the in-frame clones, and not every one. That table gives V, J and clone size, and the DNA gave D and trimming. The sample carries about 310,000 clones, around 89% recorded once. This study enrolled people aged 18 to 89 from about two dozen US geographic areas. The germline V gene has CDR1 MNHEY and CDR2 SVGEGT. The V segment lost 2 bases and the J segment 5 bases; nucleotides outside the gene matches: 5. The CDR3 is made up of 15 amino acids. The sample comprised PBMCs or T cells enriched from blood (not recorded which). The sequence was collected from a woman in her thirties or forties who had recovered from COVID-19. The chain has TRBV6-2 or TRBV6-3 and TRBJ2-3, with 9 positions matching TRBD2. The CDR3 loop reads CASSYGGGGRDTQYF. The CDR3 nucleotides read TGTGCCAGCAGTTACGGCGGGGGGGGCAGAGATACGCAGTATTTT.